Below, 14 T cell receptor beta chains from the same sample are listed, as sequenced in a study of OX40 agonist ivuxolimab in advanced cancers. The assay was immunoSEQ multiplex PCR, and TCRdb's table has in-frame clones only and misses some. Among about 83,000 clones listed, about 90% were seen once. The sample here was CD4+ or CD8+ T cells sorted from blood, taken in a trial of the OX40 agonist ivuxolimab. The receptors here all came from an adult with an advanced solid tumor such as melanoma, head and neck, liver or kidney cancer.

The V call is TRBV29-1, the J call TRBJ2-7; D might be TRBD1 (6 bases). CDR1 is SQVTM, CDR2 ANQGSEA, per germline. V was shortened by 7 bases and J by 2 bases, with 9 bases between the two germline ends. This CDR3 is 11 amino acids long. CDR3 sequence (DNA): TGCAGCGCACGGGACACCTACGAGCAGTACTTC. It specifies CSARDTYEQYF.

The V and J genes are TRBV5-4 and TRBJ1-2, with 9 bases identical to TRBD1. After removal of 0 bases from V and 4 bases from J, the junction contained 7 bases not matched to a gene. The CDR3 contains 16 residues. Germline lookup yields CDR1 SGHNT and CDR2 YYREEE (reference sequence). This CDR3 is CASSLDRGLDFYGYTF. CDR3 coding DNA: TGTGCCAGCAGCTTGGACAGGGGGCTCGATTTCTATGGCTACACCTTC.

This chain connects TRBV5-6 to TRBJ2-1; a weak D match, TRBD1 (6 bases). V lost 3 bases to trimming and J lost 10 bases, with 11 bases between them. CDR1 is SGHDT and CDR2 is YYEEEE in the germline V gene. This CDR3 comprises 12 residues. The CDR3 bases are TGTGCCAGCAGCTCGCTACAGGGCGAGCAGTTCTTC. Protein sequence: CASSSLQGEQFF.

The rearrangement links TRBV29-1 to TRBJ2-2, with D unclear. The CDR3 contains 15 residues. Trimming took off 4 bases at V and 3 bases at J, with 15 bases between the two ends. Per germline, CDR1 SQVTM and CDR2 ANQGSEA. This chain's CDR3 is CSVGTGLSDTGELFF. In nucleotides, the CDR3 is TGCAGCGTTGGGACGGGCCTCAGCGACACCGGGGAGCTGTTTTTT.

At least ten counts were recorded for this clone. V usage is TRBV19 and J usage is TRBJ2-1, with 7 bases aligning to TRBD1. Germline CDR1 LNHDA, CDR2 SQIVND (reference sequence). V shed 3 bases and J 2 bases; nucleotides not matched to a gene: 7. The length of the CDR3 is 16 residues. The CDR3 is CASSIRGGFTYNEQFF. The CDR3 DNA sequence: TGTGCCAGTAGTATTCGAGGGGGCTTCACCTACAATGAGCAGTTCTTC.

The chain joins TRBV27 to TRBJ1-2; TRBD1 is a possible D gene (5 bases). This CDR3 is 17 amino acids long. V was pared by 7 bases and J by 2 bases, with 23 bases between. In germline, CDR1 is MNHEY, CDR2 SMNVEV (reference sequence). CDR3 sequence: CASTNILGWRGNYGYTF. Written as DNA, the CDR3 is TGTGCCAGCACAAACATCCTCGGCTGGCGGGGGAACTATGGCTACACCTTC.

V usage is TRBV19 and J usage is TRBJ1-1; D is unresolved. Germline CDR1 and CDR2: LNHDA and SQIVND (reference sequence). The germline V and J ends were trimmed by 7 bases and 4 bases, with 16 bases remaining between them. The length of the CDR3 is 14 residues. The CDR3 sequence: CASIHPVMGTEAFF. The CDR3 coding sequence is TGTGCCAGTATCCACCCGGTCATGGGCACTGAAGCTTTCTTT.

V and J are TRBV5-6 and TRBJ2-7, with D possibly matching TRBD1 (6 bases). CDR1 and CDR2 (germline): SGHDT, YYEEEE. The CDR3 is 15 residues long. Trimming pared 3 bases from V and 2 bases from J, leaving 15 bases between. The CDR3 region has the DNA TGTGCCAGCAGCTGGGGACCGGCAGGGGCCTACGAGCAGTACTTC. As protein: CASSWGPAGAYEQYF.

This clone was seen more than once but under ten times. The gene calls are TRBV6-5 and TRBJ1-1; D not certain. The germline V gene has CDR1 MNHEY and CDR2 SVGAGI. Trimming took 2 bases from V and 6 from J, leaving 16 bases between them. This CDR3 region has 15 residues. This CDR3 is CASSYDEPMRAEAFF. The CDR3 DNA reads TGTGCCAGCAGTTACGATGAGCCCATGCGGGCTGAAGCTTTCTTT.

The chain recombines TRBV10-3 with TRBJ1-6; no clear D gene. Germline CDR1 reads ENHRY; CDR2 reads SYGVKD. V gave up 3 bases and J gave up 7 bases, with 16 bases separating them. The CDR3 sequence is 16 residues long. The CDR3 coding sequence is TGTGCCATCAGTGACTCGTTGGGAGTGGACAATTCACCCCTCCACTTT. Residues: CAISDSLGVDNSPLHF.

The V call is TRBV7-8, the J call TRBJ2-7, with 10 bases lining up with TRBD2. Germline CDR1 is SGHVS and CDR2 is FQNEAQ. The J segment lost 5 bases and the V segment lost 0 bases, leaving 10 bases of the junction unmatched. CDR3 size: 17 residues. The CDR3 protein is CASSLALAGASGNEQYF. The CDR3 DNA sequence: TGTGCCAGCAGCTTAGCGCTAGCGGGGGCCTCGGGGAACGAGCAGTACTTC.

The sample holds a few counts of this clone. This chain uses TRBV14 with TRBJ1-2; D gene unclear. Germline CDR1 is SGHDN and CDR2 is FVKESK. This CDR3 spans 12 amino acids. Trimming took off 5 bases at V and 5 bases at J, with 9 bases between the two ends. The CDR3 DNA follows: TGTGCCAGCAGCTCTGACCAATATGGCTACACCTTC. It is translated as CASSSDQYGYTF.

The rearrangement joins TRBV29-1 to TRBJ1-4; D possibly corresponds to TRBD1 (6 bases). The CDR3 loop spans 13 amino acids. CDR1 is SQVTM, CDR2 ANQGSEA, per germline. Trimming removed 2 bases from V and 8 bases from J, with 12 bases in between. CDR3 residues: CSVEPGAREKLFF. CDR3 DNA: TGCAGCGTTGAACCGGGGGCAAGGGAAAAACTGTTTTTT.

The rearrangement uses TRBV21-1 and TRBJ2-3; TRBD2 is the table's D call and was not checked against the DNA. TRBV21-1 is listed as a pseudogene. The CDR3 loop spans 13 amino acids. CDR3 sequence (DNA): TGTGCCAGCAGCTCCCGACTAGCAGATACGCAGTATTTT. Its protein is CASSSRLADTQYF.